What follows are 5 T cell receptor beta chains derived from one specimen sequenced in a study of cytomegalovirus exposure and HLA in healthy donors. The PCR contained 60 Vbeta and 13 Jbeta primers. Some clones are missing from TCRdb's copy, which holds only in-frame ones; the method was immunoSEQ multiplex PCR. The sample yields 140,000 to 150,000 clones, less than 85% seen once. Material for sequencing was PBMCs. The receptors were gathered from a woman aged 60 to 75 in good health and CMV-seropositive.

In its sample, this clone was seen a few times. The V call is TRBV6-1, the J call TRBJ2-7, with a tentative D call TRBD2 (6 bases). CDR1 is MNHNS and CDR2 is SASEGT in the germline V gene. With 6 bases removed from V and 7 bases from J, the gap between germline ends came to 19 bases. The CDR3 sequence is 14 residues long. CDR3 sequence: CASRSVAAPWEQYF. For the CDR3, the DNA is TGTGCCAGCAGGAGCGTAGCGGCCCCCTGGGAGCAGTACTTC.

The chain uses TRBV29-1 and TRBJ1-5, with TRBD1 as a possible D gene (6 bases). The V and J ends lost 5 bases and 4 bases respectively, with 12 bases between them. CDR1 is SQVTM and CDR2 is ANQGSEA in the germline V gene. The length of the CDR3 is 13 residues. The CDR3 region is CSVTTGMNQPQHF. The CDR3 coding sequence is TGCAGCGTTACCACAGGGATGAATCAGCCCCAGCATTTT. The full variable domain, completed using reference TRBV29-1 and TRBJ1-5, is SAVISQKPSRDICQRGTSLTIQCQVDSQVTMMFWYRQQPGQSLTLIATANQGSEATYESGFVIDKFPISRPNLTFSTLTVSNMSPEDSSIYLCSVTTGMNQPQHFGDGTRLSIL.

Concerning this clone itself: Within the sample, other DNA sequences also encode this same CDR3. The chain uses TRBV29-1 and TRBJ1-1; D is unclear. CDR1 and CDR2 (germline): SQVTM, ANQGSEA. CDR3 length: 11 residues. V gave up 6 bases and J gave up 0 bases, with 5 bases separating them. The CDR3 spells CSVRLNTEAFF. CDR3 sequence (DNA): TGCAGCGTGCGTTTGAACACTGAAGCTTTCTTT. The whole variable domain, filled in from reference TRBV29-1 and TRBJ1-1, reads SAVISQKPSRDICQRGTSLTIQCQVDSQVTMMFWYRQQPGQSLTLIATANQGSEATYESGFVIDKFPISRPNLTFSTLTVSNMSPEDSSIYLCSVRLNTEAFFGQGTRLTVV.

This clone showed up just a few times. The rearrangement joins TRBV6-6 to TRBJ1-2; TRBD1 might be the D (5 bases). The germline gives CDR1 MNHNY, CDR2 SVGAGI (reference sequence). Trimming took 7 bases from V and 6 from J, leaving 15 bases between them. The CDR3 sequence is 13 residues long. The DNA for the CDR3 is TGTGCCAGCAAACCGACAGATCTACATGGCTACACCTTC. This codes for CASKPTDLHGYTF.

V is TRBV6-1 and J is TRBJ1-5; 8 bases are a match to TRBD1. The CDR3 runs 16 residues. Germline CDR1 MNHNS, CDR2 SASEGT. J gave up 9 bases and V 2 bases, and 12 bases lay outside the gene matches. The CDR3 region has the DNA TGTGCCAGCAGTGAATCAATTGGACAGGGAAGGAGGCCCCAGCATTTT. It is translated as CASSESIGQGRRPQHF.